A selection of T cell receptor beta chains follows, all from one sample in a study of CD8 T cells in ankylosing spondylitis. Each CDR3 protein gets one entry after TCRdb re-called the 5' RACE reads with MiXCR. The sample consists of 120,000 or so distinct CDR3 sequences, roughly 15% of them appearing once. Sequenced material: blood, either unsorted or a sorted T cell fraction (not recorded which). The source is a female donor with ankylosing spondylitis or in good health (not recorded which). CDR3s include the opening cysteine and the closing phenylalanine or tryptophan. The D gene is left open where the match is weak. Rows may omit the clone size; those that give it use once, few, many or a size class.

>many|TRBV5-1|TRBD2|TRBJ2-1
CASSLAGTKPQGQFF
TGCGCCAGCAGCTTGGCCGGGACTAAGCCGCAAGGGCAGTTCTTC
>many|TRBV12-3/TRBV12-4|NA|TRBJ1-5
CASRLFNQPQHF
TGTGCCAGCAGATTATTTAATCAGCCCCAGCATTTT
>many|TRBV19|TRBD2|TRBJ2-3
CASSRRTSPTQYF
TGTGCCAGTAGTAGACGGACTAGCCCTACGCAGTATTTT
>many|TRBV12-3/TRBV12-4|TRBD1|TRBJ2-7
CASSSDRGLFYEQYF
TGTGCCAGCAGTTCGGACAGGGGGCTCTTCTACGAGCAGTACTTC
>many|TRBV15|NA|TRBJ2-1
CATSRGLEREQFF
TGTGCCACCAGCAGAGGACTAGAGCGTGAGCAGTTCTTC
>many|TRBV10-3|NA|TRBJ2-7
CAISGSYEQYF
TGTGCCATCAGTGGATCCTACGAGCAGTACTTC
>NA|TRBV5-1|NA|TRBJ2-2
CASSLITENTGELFF
TGCGCCAGCAGCTTGATCACGGAAAACACCGGGGAGCTGTTTTTT
>few|TRBV11-2|TRBD1|TRBJ2-5
CASSPRTGGKETQYF
TGTGCCAGCAGCCCTCGGACAGGGGGGAAAGAGACCCAGTACTTC
>NA|TRBV9|TRBD2|TRBJ2-7
CASSVGGSGSLTYEQYF
TGTGCCAGCAGCGTAGGAGGTAGCGGGAGTCTCACCTACGAGCAGTACTTC
>few|TRBV15|TRBD1|TRBJ2-7
CATSRARQGIYEQYF
TGTGCCACCAGCAGAGCGAGACAGGGAATCTACGAGCAGTACTTC
>many|TRBV7-6|NA|TRBJ2-7
CASSLEGGGGNEQYF
TGTGCCAGCAGCTTAGAGGGGGGCGGGGGCAACGAGCAGTACTTC
>many|TRBV7-2|TRBD2|TRBJ2-1
CASSPGTRVYNEQFF
TGTGCCAGCAGCCCCGGGACTAGAGTTTACAATGAGCAGTTCTTC
>many|TRBV12-3/TRBV12-4|NA|TRBJ1-1
CASQVGVETEAFF
TGTGCCAGCCAGGTTGGGGTGGAAACTGAAGCTTTCTTT